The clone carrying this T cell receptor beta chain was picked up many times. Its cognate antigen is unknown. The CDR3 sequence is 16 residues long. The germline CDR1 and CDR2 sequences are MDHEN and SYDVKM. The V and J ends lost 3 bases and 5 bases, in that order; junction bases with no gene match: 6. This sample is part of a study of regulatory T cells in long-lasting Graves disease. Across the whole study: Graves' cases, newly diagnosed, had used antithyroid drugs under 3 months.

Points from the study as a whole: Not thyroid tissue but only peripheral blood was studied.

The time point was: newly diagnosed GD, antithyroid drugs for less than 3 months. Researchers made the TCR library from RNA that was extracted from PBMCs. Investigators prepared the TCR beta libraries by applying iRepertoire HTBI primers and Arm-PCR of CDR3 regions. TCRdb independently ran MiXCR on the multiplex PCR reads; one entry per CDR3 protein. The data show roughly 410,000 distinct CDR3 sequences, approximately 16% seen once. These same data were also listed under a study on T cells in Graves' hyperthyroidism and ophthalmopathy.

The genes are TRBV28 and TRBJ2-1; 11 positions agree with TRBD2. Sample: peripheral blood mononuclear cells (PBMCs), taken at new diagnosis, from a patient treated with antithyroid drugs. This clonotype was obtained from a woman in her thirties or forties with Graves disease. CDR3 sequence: CASSFLAGGMNNEQFF. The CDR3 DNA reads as TGTGCCAGCAGTTTCCTAGCGGGAGGAATGAACAATGAGCAGTTCTTC.